The clone carrying this TCR beta chain was seen at least ten times. Its target is unknown. TCRdb processed the PCR reads anew with MiXCR; each CDR3 protein has one entry. The sample has around 320,000 distinct CDR3 sequences, 24% seen once. These data belong to a study of molecular identifiers for immune sequencing clone quantification. Study results and caveats: Under 1% of molecules in naive cells, but over 97% of effector molecules, belonged to clones above 20 RNA copies.

Germline values: CDR1 SGHRS, CDR2 YFSETQ. V lost 3 bases and J lost 4; bases outside the gene matches: 5. This CDR3 region has 15 residues. The rearrangement uses TRBV5-1 and TRBJ2-3, with 10 positions matching TRBD1. The TCR comes from a human donor in good health. Some libraries in this study had Jurkat cell RNA spiked in. The material sequenced was naive CD8+ T cells from blood, with Jurkat cell RNA spiked in. Regarding subset: FACS-sorted CD8+CD4-CCR7+CD45RA+ naive T cells. CDR3 coding DNA: TGCGCCAGCAGCTCGGACAGGGGGTTATCAGATACGCAGTATTTT. It translates to CASSSDRGLSDTQYF.